This section outlines one T cell receptor (beta chain) sequence together with its context. This clone showed up just a few times. The target of this receptor is not known. No base quality values were provided; no much bigger clone lies one nucleotide off. V is clipped by 5 bases and J by 3 bases, and the sequence between their germline boundaries is 14 bases long. The CDR3, cysteine through phenylalanine, is 14 amino acids long. Just CDR3 DNA is preserved here, 42 bases in frame from base 1. The germline V gene (reference sequence) specifies SEHNR as CDR1 and FQNEAQ as CDR2. This entry is derived from a study of beta chain features in type 1 diabetes (dated by TCRdb to 2017 to 2018). Looking at the study overall: Mean age, gender distribution, total cell number and subset yield did not differ between patients and healthy donors. In the study, recently diagnosed type 1 diabetes patients and matched healthy donors were compared on the TCRB repertoires of their sorted circulating CD4+ T cell subsets. Regulatory and stem cell-like memory subsets were obtained from only 8 patients and about eight healthy donors, while naive and central memory subsets were obtained from all 28 donors. A total of approximately 100,000,000 sorted cells were examined across all samples, and the number of cells per subset was strongly correlated with RNA yield.

Results and caveats for the whole study, not just this receptor: At VDJ recombination sites, patients with type 1 diabetes made fewer insertions and deleted more nucleotides, a pattern implying thymic rearrangement abnormalities. Shorter templates might have been favored by PCR, but patient and control samples were amplified and corrected together, so both groups would have been affected equally by any skew. Because small numbers of individuals were included in the HLA sub-analyses, any influence of HLA type on TCRB rearrangement was left unresolved. Because cDNA rather than genomic DNA was sequenced, highly expressing activated cells could have been over-represented, although no difference in activation and CD3 levels was found between groups. Naive, central memory and regulatory TCRB repertoires appeared to be more similar among patients than among healthy donors. A moderate but significant shortening of TCRB CDR3 length was observed in type 1 diabetes patients in all four CD4+ subsets.

All of the isolated RNA was reverse transcribed with the High Capacity cDNA Reverse Transcription Kit, so expressed TCRB transcripts were sequenced. Deep immunoSEQ sequencing was performed on naive, central memory and regulatory T cell samples, with an average of around 3.4 million total reads per sample. Sorted cells were lysed in RLT buffer, and RNA was extracted using DNase-treated RNeasy Micro or Mini kits according to cell number. To prevent cross-contamination, each cell subset was processed individually, whereas patient and healthy donor samples were processed jointly. The immunoSEQ multiplex PCR was used to amplify TCRB sequences from cDNA, generating 87-bp fragments that spanned the CDR3 region. Sequencing of the amplicons was performed on the Illumina HiSeq platform. The original pipeline was this. Synthetic template baselines were used to correct PCR bias computationally, reads within Hamming distance 2 were collapsed together, and singletons that could not be merged were discarded. Reads were aligned to IMGT to assign V, D and J genes, CDR3 length, and insertions or deletions at six rearrangement sites. Clonotype counts were normalized to sorted cell number within each subset before computing true diversity and Gini coefficients with the tcR R package. Repertoire sharing was quantified using the overlap coefficient calculated on TCRB nucleotide sequences. Out-of-frame TCRB sequences from naive cells were analyzed to stand in for the pre-selection repertoire. Sourced from immuneACCESS, this table was stored by TCRdb with only in-frame sequences that have V and J called. A share of the clones is absent; for the studies checked, an unresolved V gene accounts for under half, and the remainder has no known explanation. That table gives V, J and clone size, and the DNA gave D and trimming. In this sample the table shows 350,000 to 400,000 clones, roughly 16% of which occur a single time. Under 0.02% of the sample goes to the ten largest clones.

A single peripheral blood draw of about 116 mL on average was collected from each donor into heparinised tubes. A BD FACSAria II and a panel including CD45RO, CCR7, CD25, CD127, CD95 and CD27 were used to sort naive, central memory, regulatory and stem cell-like memory CD4+ T cells. Purity was above 98% for every sorted population. PBMCs were isolated immediately by Lymphoprep density gradient centrifugation and stained directly without culture. So that batch effects would be minimized, each experiment stained and sorted samples in pairs, pairing one healthy donor with one patient. This receptor chain uses TRBV7-9 and TRBJ2-7; TRBD1 might be the D gene, on 5 matching bases. The sample was naive CD4+ T cells from blood. The sample's cell subset or site, from its label and the paper: true naive CD4+ T cells. The receptor's source is a woman between 18 and 29 years old in good health. The bases read TGTGCCAGCAGCCCTCAGGGCAGCCTCTACGAGCAGTACTTC. It is translated as CASSPQGSLYEQYF.